This TCR beta chain was sequenced in a study of T cell responses to AZD1222 COVID-19 vaccine. Data came from immunoSEQ multiplex PCR; TCRdb stores just in-frame clones and leaves some out. This table has some 110,000 clones, roughly 89% appearing once. Analyses pooled second doses at about 4 or about 12 weeks. Looked up from germline, CDR1 is SGHRS and CDR2 is YFSETQ. V was pared by 0 bases and J by 2 bases, with 6 bases of the junction left unmatched. The CDR3 sequence is 16 residues long. Regarding this clone: The antigen remains unidentified.

Study results and caveats: Donors, mostly white British, included more females; clonal diversity was possibly underestimated. Vaccination with two AZD1222 doses was followed by a rise in Spike-specific TCR breadth and depth.

The clonotype was recovered from an adult who received the AZD1222 COVID-19 vaccine. V gene TRBV5-1 combines with J gene TRBJ2-5, with TRBD2 matching 8 bases. Sequencing used peripheral blood, obtained 28 days after the second AZD1222 dose. The CDR3 DNA reads TGCGCCAGCAGCTTGGGAAACGGGAGGGGGCAAGAGACCCAGTACTTC. It yields the protein CASSLGNGRGQETQYF.